Listed here are 6 T cell receptor beta chains from one sample, sequenced in a study of blood T cell repertoires in COVID-19. Generated by immunoSEQ multiplex PCR, the TCRdb table keeps only in-frame clones and is missing some. The repertoire holds about 310,000 clones, with about 87% as singletons. The specimen was PBMCs or T cells enriched from blood (not recorded which). These receptors were taken from a young woman who had recovered from COVID-19.

The chain recombines TRBV25-1 with TRBJ2-1, with a possible D match to TRBD1 (6 bases). The V gene's germline CDR1 is MGHDK and CDR2 SYGVNS. CDR3 length equals 15 residues. Trimming cost V 6 bases and J 2 bases, with 14 bases left between them. The CDR3 loop is CASRPQGTTYNEQFF. CDR3 coding DNA: TGTGCCAGCAGGCCCCAGGGGACCACCTACAATGAGCAGTTCTTC.

V is TRBV9 and J is TRBJ1-2; 7 nucleotides align to TRBD1. The CDR3 is made up of 17 amino acids. Germline CDR1 is SGDLS and CDR2 is YYNGEE. The junction had 13 bases not matched to a gene; V was cut back by 1 base and J by 4 bases. The CDR3 is CASSVTYTGASGYGYTF. The DNA for the CDR3 is TGTGCCAGCAGCGTAACTTATACAGGGGCTTCAGGCTATGGCTACACCTTC.

The chain couples TRBV5-1 to TRBJ2-3, with D possibly being TRBD2 (6 bases). The CDR3 consists of 15 residues. V was clipped by 2 bases and J by 2 bases, with 12 bases between them. CDR1 and CDR2 (germline): SGHRS, YFSETQ. The CDR3: CASSFGGTNTDTQYF. The CDR3 DNA is TGCGCCAGCAGCTTTGGGGGGACGAACACAGATACGCAGTATTTT.

This chain uses TRBV19 with TRBJ2-1; TRBD1 matches at 8 bases. Germline V gene data show CDR1 as LNHDA and CDR2 as SQIVND (reference sequence). J gave up 8 bases and V 5 bases, and 8 bases lay outside the gene matches. The CDR3 consists of 14 residues. The CDR3 region has the DNA TGTGCCAGTAGTTCTAGACAGGGGTTGGATGAGCAGTTCTTC. Its protein is CASSSRQGLDEQFF.

The gene calls are TRBV6-5 and TRBJ1-5; perhaps TRBD1 as D (6 bases). This CDR3 region has 13 residues. The germline V gene has CDR1 MNHEY and CDR2 SVGAGI. Trimming shortened V by 4 bases and J by 5 bases, and 9 bases separated the two germline ends. This CDR3 is CASSSQGDQPQHF. The DNA for the CDR3 is TGTGCCAGCAGTTCACAGGGAGATCAGCCCCAGCATTTT.

The J gene is TRBJ2-2, the V gene TRBV5-4, with TRBD2 matching 9 bases. Germline CDR1 SGHNT, CDR2 YYREEE (reference sequence). Losses at the gene ends were 1 base for V and 7 bases for J; bases not matched to a gene: 8. This CDR3 has 16 amino acids. CDR3 sequence reads: CASSLPAGGPNGELFF. DNA of the CDR3: TGTGCCAGCAGCTTGCCGGCGGGAGGGCCTAACGGGGAGCTGTTTTTT.